This T cell receptor (beta chain) is drawn from a study of T cell changes during pregnancy in multiple sclerosis. V dropped 3 bases and J dropped 0 bases, with 17 bases sitting between them. The V gene's germline CDR1 is KGHSH and CDR2 LQKENI. This CDR3 contains 17 residues. Profiled with immunoSEQ multiplex PCR; TCRdb holds only in-frame clones, not every one. The sample carries around 67,000 clones, under 90% recorded once. This clonotype originated in a female donor in good health, enrolled as a control in a pregnancy study. This chain joins TRBV18 and TRBJ1-1; D gene uncertain. Sample: peripheral blood, taken after pregnancy. CDR3 amino acids: CASSPRVKSEMNTEAFF. The CDR3, as DNA: TGTGCCAGCTCACCCCGTGTTAAAAGCGAAATGAACACTGAAGCTTTCTTT.